This TCR beta chain was recorded in a study of regulatory dendritic cells for organ transplantation. Study-level information: Day 6 dendritic cell cultures were stimulated with LPS.

Study observations and caveats: Regulatory dendritic cells appeared to expand memory CD8+ clones less than mature ones. Naive CD4+ and CD8+ repertoires were highly diverse; memory CD8+ was most oligoclonal.

This CDR3 region has 14 residues. The germline V gene has CDR1 MNHEY and CDR2 SVGAGI. Between the trimmed V and J ends, which lost 0 bases and 4 bases, there was a span of 7 bases. Sorted T cells were CFSE-labeled and cultured roughly five days with allogeneic regulatory or mature dendritic cells at 1:10. Memory T cells were CD45RO+, naive were CD45RA+, sorted by FACS. Using immunoSEQ multiplex PCR, the repertoire was profiled, and TCRdb retains in-frame clones only, with some absent. Of more than 10,000 clones listed, around three fifths were seen once; the top ten hold 1.2%. This clone turned up a few times. Its target is not known.

The TCR comes from a human donor in good health. This chain joins TRBV6-5 and TRBJ2-1; D may be TRBD1 (6 bases). Sequenced material: naive CD8+ T cells from blood cultured with dendritic cells. Sample subset: CD45RA+ naive T cells. This CDR3 reads CASSYSDSYNEQFF. In DNA, the CDR3 is TGTGCCAGCAGTTACTCGGACAGTTACAATGAGCAGTTCTTC.